This TCR beta chain derives from a study of cytomegalovirus exposure and HLA in healthy donors. The PCR ran on 60 Vbeta and 13 Jbeta primers. In the authors' methods: Later, an analysis found some 80 million unique TCR beta chains, and around 12 million of these were shared. The protocol was immunoSEQ multiplex PCR, while the TCRdb copy is restricted to in-frame clones and leaves out a portion. That table is the source of V, J and clone size, and D and trimming were worked out from the DNA. The top ten clones hold around 16% of a sample with some 79,000 clones, 55% to 65% of them seen once. Study results and caveats: Reportedly, HLA-A and HLA-B alleles of most subjects were accurately predicted from TCR beta.

The V and J ends lost 1 base and 7 bases respectively, with 10 bases between them. This CDR3 comprises 13 residues. Germline CDR1 is MDHEN and CDR2 is SYDVKM. This clone has just a few counts. Its antigen is not known. Sequenced input: PBMCs. This chain connects TRBV28 to TRBJ1-2, with D maybe TRBD1 (6 bases). The sequence was obtained from a woman aged 40 to 55 in good health and CMV-seropositive. In nucleotides, the CDR3 is TGTGCCAGCAGTTTATCGGCGGGGGCTGGCTACACCTTC. Its translation: CASSLSAGAGYTF.